Below, 8 T cell receptor beta chains from the same sample are listed, as sequenced in a study of T cells after yellow fever vaccination. TCRdb called the 5' RACE reads again in MiXCR, with one record for every CDR3 protein. The data hold 96,000 or so distinct CDR3 sequences, with 8.9% observed a single time. This specimen consisted of CD8+ T cells not binding an NS4B(214-222) dextramer, sorted from PBMCs, obtained roughly 15 days after the first yellow fever vaccination. These receptors were collected from a man younger than 30 who received the YFV17D yellow fever vaccine.

V is TRBV20-1 and J is TRBJ1-3, with TRBD1 identical over 7 bases. The CDR3 has 16 residues. Germline assignment: CDR1 DFQATT and CDR2 SNEGSKA (reference sequence). The ends lost 0 bases at V and 6 bases at J; junction bases unmatched: 11. The CDR3 sequence: CSARDRDRGLENTIYF. Written as DNA, the CDR3 is TGCAGTGCTAGAGATCGGGACAGAGGTCTAGAAAACACCATATATTTT.

This clonotype was counted only a few times. The gene calls are TRBV4-1 and TRBJ2-7; D unresolved. The CDR3 length is 14 residues. The germline V and J ends were trimmed by 0 bases and 3 bases, with 9 bases remaining between them. Germline V lookup: CDR1 MGHRA, CDR2 YSYEKL. CDR3 region: CASSQEVLYYEQYF. CDR3 DNA: TGCGCCAGCAGCCAAGAGGTTCTCTACTACGAGCAGTACTTC.

The chain uses TRBV5-5 and TRBJ2-5; a possible D gene is TRBD2 (5 bases). Germline loops: CDR1 SGHKS, CDR2 YYEKEE (reference sequence). The CDR3 is 15 amino acids. Deletions cut 0 bases from V and 2 bases from J, with 11 bases between. The CDR3 sequence is CASSLVHLAQETQYF. Here the CDR3 DNA reads TGTGCCAGCAGCTTGGTACACCTAGCACAAGAGACCCAGTACTTC.

This clonotype was seen a few times. The V call is TRBV9, the J call TRBJ2-7, with 7 bases fitting TRBD1. Unmatched junction bases numbered 7, after V lost 1 base and J lost 6 bases. CDR1 is SGDLS and CDR2 is YYNGEE in the germline V gene. The CDR3 totals 14 residues. CDR3 sequence reads: CASSVSPGTAEQYF. CDR3 in DNA: TGTGCCAGCAGCGTATCCCCAGGGACAGCCGAGCAGTACTTC.

This clonotype appeared a few times. V gene TRBV27 combines with J gene TRBJ2-1; 11 bases are a match to TRBD2. V lost 6 bases, J lost 7 bases, and 5 bases stayed unmatched. This CDR3 contains 14 residues. Germline V lookup: CDR1 MNHEY, CDR2 SMNVEV (reference sequence). For the CDR3, the DNA is TGTGCCAGCAGGTTAGCGGGGGGGCTTAATGAGCAGTTCTTC. Its translation: CASRLAGGLNEQFF.

This clonotype was recorded a few times. V gene TRBV11-2 combines with J gene TRBJ2-7; maybe TRBD1 (6 bases). The ends were cut back, 5 bases at V and 5 bases at J, with 13 bases in the middle. This CDR3 comprises 13 residues. Germline V gene sequence: CDR1 SGHAT, CDR2 FQNNGV. The CDR3 region is CASSMTGSNEQYV. The CDR3 DNA is TGTGCCAGCAGCATGACAGGATCCAACGAGCAGTACGTC.

This chain joins TRBV10-3 and TRBJ2-7; TRBD2 matches 9 bases. The junction had 4 bases not matched to a gene; V was cut back by 4 bases and J by 6 bases. The V gene's germline CDR1 is ENHRY and CDR2 SYGVKD. This CDR3 has 13 residues. Here the CDR3 reads CAISAAGGGEQYF. CDR3 nucleotide sequence: TGTGCCATCAGTGCAGCGGGGGGCGGCGAGCAGTACTTC.

The rearrangement uses TRBV5-6 and TRBJ2-5, with 12 bases aligning to TRBD2. CDR3 length equals 20 residues. Trimming took 2 bases from V and 2 from J; bases not matched to a gene: 16. The germline V gene has CDR1 SGHDT and CDR2 YYEEEE. Here the CDR3 DNA reads TGTGCCAGCAGCTTACTTCCCAAGACTAGCGGGGGAGAATTTCAAGAGACCCAGTACTTC. This encodes CASSLLPKTSGGEFQETQYF.